This T cell receptor (beta chain) comes out of a study of T cells in Graves' hyperthyroidism and ophthalmopathy. Fresh peripheral blood, 9.5 to 10 ml of it, supplied the PBMCs. This clonotype was counted many times. The antigen remains undetermined. CDR1 is SGHRS, CDR2 YFSETQ, per germline. V shed 0 bases and J 9 bases; nucleotides not matched to a gene: 5. The CDR3 extends over 14 amino acids. RNA transcripts gave rise to amplified TCR beta CDR3 regions. HTBI primers were employed in a first-round RT-PCR of the TCR CDR3. TCRdb itself ran the multiplex PCR reads through MiXCR, one entry per CDR3 protein. The table lists around 200,000 distinct CDR3 sequences, over 15% of them singletons. Study-wide findings and caveats: Among thyroid clonotypes expanded above 0.001, most also appeared in blood.

This TCR derives from a woman aged 45-60 years with Graves' hyperthyroidism. Sequencing was done on a sample of blood. The chain recombines TRBV5-1 with TRBJ2-1; 8 nucleotides align to TRBD1. This chain's CDR3 is CASSLGTGMGEQFF. For the CDR3, the DNA is TGCGCCAGCAGCTTGGGGACAGGGATGGGTGAGCAGTTCTTC.